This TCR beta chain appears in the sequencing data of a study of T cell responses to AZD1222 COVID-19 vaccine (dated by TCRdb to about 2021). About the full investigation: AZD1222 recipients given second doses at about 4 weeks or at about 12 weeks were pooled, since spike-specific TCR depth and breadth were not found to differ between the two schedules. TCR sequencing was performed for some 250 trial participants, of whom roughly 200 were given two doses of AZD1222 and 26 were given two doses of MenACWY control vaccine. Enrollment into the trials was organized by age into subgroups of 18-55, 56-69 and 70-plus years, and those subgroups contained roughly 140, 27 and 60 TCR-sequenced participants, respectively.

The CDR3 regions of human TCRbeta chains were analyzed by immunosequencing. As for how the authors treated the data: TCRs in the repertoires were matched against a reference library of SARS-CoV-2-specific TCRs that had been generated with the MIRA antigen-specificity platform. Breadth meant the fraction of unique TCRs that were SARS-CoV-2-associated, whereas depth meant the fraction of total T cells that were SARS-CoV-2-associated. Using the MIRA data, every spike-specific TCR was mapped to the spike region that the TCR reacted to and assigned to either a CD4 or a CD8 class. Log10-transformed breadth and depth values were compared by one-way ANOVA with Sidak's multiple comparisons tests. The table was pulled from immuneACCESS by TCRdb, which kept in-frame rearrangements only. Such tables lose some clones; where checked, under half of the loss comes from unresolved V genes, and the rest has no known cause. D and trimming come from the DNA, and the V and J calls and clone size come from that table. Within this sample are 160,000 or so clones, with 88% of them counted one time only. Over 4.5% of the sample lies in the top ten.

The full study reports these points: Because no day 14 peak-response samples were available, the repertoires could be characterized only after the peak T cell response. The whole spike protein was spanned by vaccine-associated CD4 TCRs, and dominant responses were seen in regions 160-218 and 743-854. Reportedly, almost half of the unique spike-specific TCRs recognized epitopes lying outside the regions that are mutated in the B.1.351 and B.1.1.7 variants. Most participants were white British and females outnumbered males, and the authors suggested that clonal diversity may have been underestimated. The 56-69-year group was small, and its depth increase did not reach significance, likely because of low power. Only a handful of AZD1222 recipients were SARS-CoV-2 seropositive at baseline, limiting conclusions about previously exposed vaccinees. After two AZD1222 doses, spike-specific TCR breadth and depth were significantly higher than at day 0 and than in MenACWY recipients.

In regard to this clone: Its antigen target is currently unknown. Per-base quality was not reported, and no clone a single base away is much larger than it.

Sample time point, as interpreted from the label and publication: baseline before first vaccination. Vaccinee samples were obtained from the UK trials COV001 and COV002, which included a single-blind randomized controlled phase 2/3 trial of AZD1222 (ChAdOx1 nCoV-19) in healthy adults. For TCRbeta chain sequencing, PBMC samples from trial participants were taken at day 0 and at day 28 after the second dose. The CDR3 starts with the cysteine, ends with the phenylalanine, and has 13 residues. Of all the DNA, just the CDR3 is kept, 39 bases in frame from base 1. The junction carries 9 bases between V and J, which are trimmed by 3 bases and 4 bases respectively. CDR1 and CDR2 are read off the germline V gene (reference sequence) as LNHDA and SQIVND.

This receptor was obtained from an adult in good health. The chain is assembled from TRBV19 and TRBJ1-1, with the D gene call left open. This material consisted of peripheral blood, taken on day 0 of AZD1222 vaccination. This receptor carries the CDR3 CASSMFWGTEAFF. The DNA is TGTGCCAGTAGTATGTTCTGGGGCACTGAAGCTTTCTTT.